This T cell receptor (beta chain) derives from a study of T cell changes during pregnancy in multiple sclerosis. Sequencing used immunoSEQ multiplex PCR; TCRdb keeps in-frame clones, though not all of them. The repertoire includes tens of thousands of clones, around nine tenths of them detected once, and approximately 8.4% sits in the top ten. This CDR3 has 14 amino acids. V lost 2 bases to trimming and J lost 6 bases; unmatched junction nucleotides: 2. CDR1 and CDR2 (germline): MNHEY, SMNVEV (reference sequence). This clone was seen just once. The specimen was CD8+ T cells from peripheral blood mononuclear cells, collected before pregnancy. The V call is TRBV27, the J call TRBJ2-1; TRBD1 agrees at 9 bases. This TCR derives from a female donor with multiple sclerosis, enrolled in a pregnancy study. The CDR3 bases are TGTGCCAGCAGTTTAGACAGGGGGGTCAATGAGCAGTTCTTC. Protein: CASSLDRGVNEQFF.